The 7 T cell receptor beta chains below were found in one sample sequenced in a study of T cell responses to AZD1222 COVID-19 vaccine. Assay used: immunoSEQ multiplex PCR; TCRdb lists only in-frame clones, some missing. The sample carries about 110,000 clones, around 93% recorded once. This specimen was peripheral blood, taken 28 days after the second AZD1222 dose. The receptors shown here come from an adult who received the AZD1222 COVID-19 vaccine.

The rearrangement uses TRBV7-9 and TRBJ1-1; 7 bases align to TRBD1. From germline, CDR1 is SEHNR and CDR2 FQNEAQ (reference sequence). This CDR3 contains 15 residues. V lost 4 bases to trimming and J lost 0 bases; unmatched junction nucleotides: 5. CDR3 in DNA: TGTGCCAGCAGCTCTCACAGGGGAATGAACACTGAAGCTTTCTTT. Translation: CASSSHRGMNTEAFF.

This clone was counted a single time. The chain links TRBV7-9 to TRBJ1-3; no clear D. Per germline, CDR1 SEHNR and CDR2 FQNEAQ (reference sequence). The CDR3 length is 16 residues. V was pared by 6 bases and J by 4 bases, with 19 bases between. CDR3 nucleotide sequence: TGTGCCAGCAGATCCTCAGGTGGGGTGGTAGGAAACACCATATATTTT. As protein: CASRSSGGVVGNTIYF. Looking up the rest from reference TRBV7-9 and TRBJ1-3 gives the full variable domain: DTGVSQNPRHKITKRGQNVTFRCDPISEHNRLYWYRQTLGQGPEFLTYFQNEAQLEKSRLLSDRFSAERPKGSFSTLEIQRTEQGDSAMYLCASRSSGGVVGNTIYFGEGSWLTVV.

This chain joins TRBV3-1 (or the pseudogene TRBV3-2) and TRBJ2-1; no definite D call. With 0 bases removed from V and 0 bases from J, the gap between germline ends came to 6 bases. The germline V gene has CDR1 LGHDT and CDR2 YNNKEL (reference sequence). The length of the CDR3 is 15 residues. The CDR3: CASSQEVYSYNEQFF. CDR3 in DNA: TGTGCCAGCAGCCAAGAGGTCTACTCCTACAATGAGCAGTTCTTC.

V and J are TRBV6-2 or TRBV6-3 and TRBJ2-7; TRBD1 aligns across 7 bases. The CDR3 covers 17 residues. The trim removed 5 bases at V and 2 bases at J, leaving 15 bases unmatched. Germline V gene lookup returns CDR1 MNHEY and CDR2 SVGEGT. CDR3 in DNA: TGTGCCAGCAGTCTATCATCCGGGACAGCCTATGCCTACGAGCAGTACTTC. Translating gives CASSLSSGTAYAYEQYF.

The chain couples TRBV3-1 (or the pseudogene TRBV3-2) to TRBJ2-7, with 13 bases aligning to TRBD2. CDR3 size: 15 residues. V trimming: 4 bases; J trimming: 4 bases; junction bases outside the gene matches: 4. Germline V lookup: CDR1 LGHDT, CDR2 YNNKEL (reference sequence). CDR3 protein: CASSLTSGGAYEQYF. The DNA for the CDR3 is TGTGCCAGCAGCCTTACTAGCGGGGGGGCGTACGAGCAGTACTTC.

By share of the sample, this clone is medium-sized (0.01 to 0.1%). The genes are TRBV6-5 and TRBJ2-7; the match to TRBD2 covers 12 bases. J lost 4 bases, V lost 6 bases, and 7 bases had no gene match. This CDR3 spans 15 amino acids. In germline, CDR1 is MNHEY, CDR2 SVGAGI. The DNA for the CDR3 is TGTGCCAGCAGGCCTACCGGGACTAGCGGGTACGAGCAGTACTTC. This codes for CASRPTGTSGYEQYF.

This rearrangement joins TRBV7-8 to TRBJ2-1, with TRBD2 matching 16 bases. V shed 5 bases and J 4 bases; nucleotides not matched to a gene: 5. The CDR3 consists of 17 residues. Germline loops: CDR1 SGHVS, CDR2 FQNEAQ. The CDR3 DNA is TGTGCCAGCAGCCCGGGACTAGCGGGGGGGGAATACAATGAGCAGTTCTTC. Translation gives CASSPGLAGGEYNEQFF.